This T cell receptor beta chain was captured in a study of cytomegalovirus exposure and HLA in healthy donors. The CDR3 totals 16 residues. Germline CDR1 is LNHDA and CDR2 is SQIVND (reference sequence). J lost 1 base, V lost 6 bases, and 9 bases had no gene match. Repertoires were generated with immunoSEQ multiplex PCR, while TCRdb's copy carries only in-frame clones and drops some. The sample includes over 100,000 clones, approximately 92% of them seen just once. This receptor was obtained from a woman aged 18-35 years in good health and CMV-seronegative. This chain links TRBV19 with TRBJ2-3; 8 bases are shared with TRBD2. The sequenced material came from PBMCs. The CDR3 DNA reads TGTGCCAGTAGCAGAAATCCGGGGGGGGGCACAGATACGCAGTATTTT. Amino acids: CASSRNPGGGTDTQYF.